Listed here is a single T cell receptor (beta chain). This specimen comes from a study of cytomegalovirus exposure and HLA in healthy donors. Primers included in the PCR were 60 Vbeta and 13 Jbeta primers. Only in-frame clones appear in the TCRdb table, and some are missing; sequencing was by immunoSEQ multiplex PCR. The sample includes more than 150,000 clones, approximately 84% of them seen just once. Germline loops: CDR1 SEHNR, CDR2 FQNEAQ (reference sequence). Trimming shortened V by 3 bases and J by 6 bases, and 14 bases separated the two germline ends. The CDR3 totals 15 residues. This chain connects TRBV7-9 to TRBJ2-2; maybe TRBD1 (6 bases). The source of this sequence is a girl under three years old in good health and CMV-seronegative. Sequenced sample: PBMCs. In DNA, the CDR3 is TGTGCCAGCAGCTTGAGACAGGCGGGCGCCGGGGAGCTGTTTTTT. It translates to CASSLRQAGAGELFF.